The 13 T cell receptor beta chains below all came from one sample that was sequenced in a study of beta chain features in type 1 diabetes. Whole-study findings and limits: Type 1 diabetes patients had moderately but significantly shorter TCRB CDR3s in all four CD4+ subsets.

No antigens are known for them. The authors reverse transcribed all of the isolated RNA, so sequencing captured expressed TCRB transcripts. Assay: immunoSEQ multiplex PCR; the TCRdb copy retains only in-frame clones and omits some. The profile covers 310,000 or so clones, with around 8.5% appearing a single time and more than 0.8% taken by the ten largest. The sample comprised central memory CD4+ T cells from blood. These receptors originate from a man in his thirties or forties with type 1 diabetes.

The chain couples TRBV19 to TRBJ2-3; TRBD1 or TRBD2 may be the D gene (5 bases each). The CDR3 totals 13 residues. V lost 8 bases and J 0 bases, leaving 9 bases between the germline ends. Per germline, CDR1 LNHDA and CDR2 SQIVND (reference sequence). CDR3 nucleotide sequence: TGTGCCAGTTCTGAGGGGAGCACAGATACGCAGTATTTT. This gives the protein CASSEGSTDTQYF.

The CDR3 here is CATSRASGGYNEQFF. CDR3 coding DNA: TGTGCCACCAGCAGGGCTAGCGGGGGGTACAATGAGCAGTTCTTC. The gene calls are TRBV15 and TRBJ2-1; TRBD2 aligns across 11 bases. Germline V gene data show CDR1 as LNHNV and CDR2 as YYDKDF (reference sequence). The CDR3 runs 15 residues. After removal of 3 bases from V and 4 bases from J, the junction contained 2 bases not matched to a gene.

The V and J genes are TRBV6-5 and TRBJ2-3, with TRBD1 as a possible D gene (6 bases). Germline CDR1 and CDR2: MNHEY and SVGAGI. The V end was cut by 6 bases, the J end by 3 bases, with 16 bases between. This CDR3 is 15 amino acids long. The DNA for the CDR3 is TGTGCCAGCAGGGACATCTACAGGGAAACAGATACGCAGTATTTT. This translates into CASRDIYRETDTQYF.

The chain carries TRBV29-1 and TRBJ1-1; possibly TRBD1 for D (5 bases). Trimming cost V 2 bases and J 8 bases, with 18 bases left between them. The CDR3 covers 14 residues. Germline V lookup: CDR1 SQVTM, CDR2 ANQGSEA. The CDR3 sequence is CSVEFDGTGSEAFF. The CDR3 bases are TGCAGCGTTGAATTCGACGGGACGGGGAGCGAAGCTTTCTTT.

The chain carries TRBV7-9 and TRBJ2-7; D is perhaps TRBD2 (6 bases). The CDR3 spans 15 residues. V lost 5 bases and J 0 bases, leaving 14 bases between the germline ends. CDR1 and CDR2 from the germline V gene are SEHNR and FQNEAQ (reference sequence). CDR3 in amino acids: CASSGRTLSSYEQYF. CDR3 nucleotide sequence: TGTGCCAGCAGCGGGAGGACACTGAGCTCCTACGAGCAGTACTTC.

This clone was seen many times. The rearrangement uses TRBV4-3 and TRBJ2-2, with D possibly TRBD2 on 6 matching bases. Trimming shortened V by 6 bases and J by 4 bases, and 12 bases separated the two germline ends. The CDR3 consists of 14 residues. From germline, CDR1 is LGHNA and CDR2 YSLEER. The CDR3 DNA follows: TGCGCCAGCAGGCCTAACGGGGGCACCGGGGAGCTGTTTTTT. Translating it yields CASRPNGGTGELFF.

The chain uses TRBV7-2 and TRBJ2-5; 8 positions match TRBD2. The V segment lost 6 bases and the J segment 9 bases; nucleotides outside the gene matches: 6. The germline V gene has CDR1 SGHTA and CDR2 FQGNSA. This CDR3 has 12 residues. This CDR3 reads CASSLNSGAQYF. The CDR3 region has the DNA TGTGCCAGCAGTCTCAATAGCGGGGCCCAGTACTTC.

In its sample, this clone was seen a few times. V is TRBV6-1 and J is TRBJ2-3; the D gene could be TRBD1 or TRBD2 (5 bases each). V gave up 8 bases and J gave up 4 bases, with 19 bases separating them. This CDR3 is 15 amino acids long. The germline V gene encodes CDR1 MNHNS and CDR2 SASEGT. The CDR3 sequence: CASAPYFEGPDTQYF. DNA for the CDR3: TGTGCCAGCGCCCCGTATTTTGAGGGGCCAGATACGCAGTATTTT.

This clone was seen a handful of times. This sequence joins TRBV29-1 and TRBJ2-3; 9 nucleotides agree with TRBD1. The CDR3 is made up of 14 amino acids. J lost 5 bases, V lost 3 bases, and 6 bases had no gene match. CDR1 is SQVTM and CDR2 is ANQGSEA in the germline V gene. CDR3 sequence (DNA): TGCAGCGTTGACAAACAGGGGGCAATAGATACGCAGTATTTT. Its translation is CSVDKQGAIDTQYF.

The V call is TRBV18, the J call TRBJ2-1, with D possibly called TRBD1 or TRBD2 (6 bases each). This CDR3 contains 16 residues. Per germline, CDR1 KGHSH and CDR2 LQKENI. V dropped 0 bases and J dropped 2 bases, with 11 bases sitting between them. CDR3 in amino acids: CASSPPSGATYNEQFF. As DNA, the CDR3 is TGTGCCAGCTCACCACCCTCGGGGGCAACCTACAATGAGCAGTTCTTC.

The chain is built from TRBV5-4 and TRBJ2-5; either TRBD1 or TRBD2 may supply D (5 bases each). This CDR3 is 14 amino acids long. With 4 bases removed from V and 2 bases from J, the gap between germline ends came to 12 bases. Germline CDR1 SGHNT, CDR2 YYREEE (reference sequence). DNA of the CDR3: TGTGCCAGCAGCCTGGGACGTGGGCAAGAGACCCAGTACTTC. The encoded protein is CASSLGRGQETQYF.

This clone was picked up a small number of times. V usage is TRBV7-2 and J usage is TRBJ2-5; TRBD2 agrees at 10 bases. The CDR3 has 15 residues. V lost 1 base, J lost 5 bases, and 4 bases stayed unmatched. The germline V gene encodes CDR1 SGHTA and CDR2 FQGNSA. CDR3: CASSLVTSGVETQYF. Here the CDR3 DNA reads TGTGCCAGCAGCTTAGTAACTAGCGGGGTCGAGACCCAGTACTTC.

V usage is TRBV10-3 and J usage is TRBJ2-7; D gene unclear. Germline CDR1 is ENHRY and CDR2 is SYGVKD. This CDR3 has 12 residues. Trimming shortened V by 3 bases and J by 7 bases, and 10 bases separated the two germline ends. The CDR3 reads CAISESEYEQYF. The CDR3 DNA sequence: TGTGCCATCAGTGAAAGTGAATATGAGCAGTACTTC.